Listed below are T cell receptor beta chains from one sample, sequenced in a study of blood T cell repertoires in COVID-19. Some clones are missing from TCRdb's copy, which holds only in-frame ones; the method was immunoSEQ multiplex PCR. This table has about 150,000 clones, 80% appearing once. Specimen: peripheral blood. Receptor source: a man aged 60 to 69 with acute or convalescent COVID-19. The CDR3 runs from the conserved cysteine through the conserved F or W. A D gene is named only where the DNA matches it firmly. Expanded clones are given a class, and other clones once, few, many or no size at all.

j_call: TRBJ2-3; clone_size: -; d_call: -; v_call: TRBV5-8; cdr3_nt: TGTGCCAGCAGCCTCGGGGGAACCACAGATACGCAGTATTTT; cdr3_aa: CASSLGGTTDTQYF
j_call: TRBJ1-3; clone_size: -; d_call: -; v_call: TRBV27; cdr3_nt: TGTGCCAGCAGCGAGGGATGGAGGTCGGGAAACACCATATATTTT; cdr3_aa: CASSEGWRSGNTIYF
j_call: TRBJ1-5; clone_size: -; d_call: -; v_call: TRBV4-2; cdr3_nt: TGTGCCAGCAGCCTGGGGGGGAGTCAGCCCCAGCATTTT; cdr3_aa: CASSLGGSQPQHF
j_call: TRBJ2-2; clone_size: once; d_call: -; v_call: TRBV7-2; cdr3_nt: TGTGCCACCGCCCCAGGGGTAACCGGGGAGCTGTTTTTT; cdr3_aa: CATAPGVTGELFF
j_call: TRBJ1-2; clone_size: -; d_call: TRBD1; v_call: TRBV7-9; cdr3_nt: TGTGCCAGCAGCTTAACCGACAGGGCACGAGGCTACACCTTC; cdr3_aa: CASSLTDRARGYTF
j_call: TRBJ1-6; clone_size: -; d_call: -; v_call: TRBV7-9; cdr3_nt: TGTGCCAGCATTAATTACGGGGGGCTTGGGAATTCACCCCTCCACTTT; cdr3_aa: CASINYGGLGNSPLHF
j_call: TRBJ1-1; clone_size: -; d_call: -; v_call: TRBV21-1; cdr3_nt: TGTGCCAGCAGCAAACGTCATTGGCAGGGGGCACATGTGAACACTGAAGCTTTCTTT; cdr3_aa: CASSKRHWQGAHVNTEAFF
j_call: TRBJ2-3; clone_size: -; d_call: TRBD1; v_call: TRBV10-3; cdr3_nt: TGTGCCATCAGAGAACCGGGACAGGGGTCGCAGTATTTT; cdr3_aa: CAIREPGQGSQYF
j_call: TRBJ2-5; clone_size: -; d_call: -; v_call: TRBV12-3/TRBV12-4; cdr3_nt: TGTGCCAGCAGTCCCAAAGAGACCCAGTACTTC; cdr3_aa: CASSPKETQYF
j_call: TRBJ1-1; clone_size: -; d_call: TRBD1; v_call: TRBV6-2/TRBV6-3; cdr3_nt: TGTGCCAGCAGTTACAGGGGGCGAGACACTGAAGCTTTCTTT; cdr3_aa: CASSYRGRDTEAFF
j_call: TRBJ1-2; clone_size: -; d_call: -; v_call: TRBV19; cdr3_nt: TGTGCCAGTAGTATGAAACAGGTCAATGGCTACACCTTC; cdr3_aa: CASSMKQVNGYTF
j_call: TRBJ2-2; clone_size: -; d_call: -; v_call: TRBV7-2; cdr3_nt: TGTGCCAGCAGCTTAGGAAGCGGGCACACCGGGGAGCTGTTTTTT; cdr3_aa: CASSLGSGHTGELFF
j_call: TRBJ2-1; clone_size: -; d_call: -; v_call: TRBV24-1; cdr3_nt: TGTGCCACCAGTGACCCCACAGGGAGCGACAATGAGCAGTTCTTC; cdr3_aa: CATSDPTGSDNEQFF
j_call: TRBJ1-2; clone_size: -; d_call: -; v_call: TRBV6-1; cdr3_nt: TGTGCCAGCAGTGAAGCGCCCCCGGGGGTTTATAACTATGGCTACACCTTC; cdr3_aa: CASSEAPPGVYNYGYTF
j_call: TRBJ2-2; clone_size: -; d_call: -; v_call: TRBV3-1/TRBV3-2; cdr3_nt: TGTGCCAGCAGCCAAGAGGACAGATCGAACACCGGGGAGCTGTTTTTT; cdr3_aa: CASSQEDRSNTGELFF
j_call: TRBJ1-1; clone_size: -; d_call: -; v_call: TRBV18; cdr3_nt: TGTGCCAGCTCACCACCGTTTGGGCCGAACACTGAAGCTTTCTTT; cdr3_aa: CASSPPFGPNTEAFF
j_call: TRBJ2-1; clone_size: -; d_call: TRBD2; v_call: TRBV11-2; cdr3_nt: TGTGCCAGCAGCCTGGGGGGTCGGGGCGGGAGTCTCTATGAGCAGTTCTTC; cdr3_aa: CASSLGGRGGSLYEQFF
j_call: TRBJ1-5; clone_size: -; d_call: TRBD1; v_call: TRBV6-6; cdr3_nt: TGTGCCAGCAGTACCCTGGGACAGGGGGGCCAGCCCCAGCATTTT; cdr3_aa: CASSTLGQGGQPQHF
j_call: TRBJ2-4; clone_size: -; d_call: -; v_call: TRBV4-1; cdr3_nt: TGCGCCAGCAGCGCCGTAGGACAGACCAAAAACATTCAGTACTTC; cdr3_aa: CASSAVGQTKNIQYF
j_call: TRBJ1-2; clone_size: -; d_call: TRBD1; v_call: TRBV6-5; cdr3_nt: TGTGCCTGCAGCCTTACAGGGGGCGGAAGTGGCTACACCTTC; cdr3_aa: CACSLTGGGSGYTF
j_call: TRBJ1-2; clone_size: once; d_call: -; v_call: TRBV27; cdr3_nt: TGTGCCAGCAGTCCCACAGTTCTCTATGGCTACACCTTC; cdr3_aa: CASSPTVLYGYTF
j_call: TRBJ1-5; clone_size: -; d_call: TRBD1; v_call: TRBV4-2; cdr3_nt: TGTGCCAGCAGCCCTGTTAGGGCAACAGGGGTCAGCAATCAGCCCCAGCATTTT; cdr3_aa: CASSPVRATGVSNQPQHF
j_call: TRBJ2-3; clone_size: -; d_call: TRBD2; v_call: TRBV7-9; cdr3_nt: TGTGCCAGCAGCTTGGAACCGGGACTAGCGGGAGGGGGCGATACGCAGTATTTT; cdr3_aa: CASSLEPGLAGGGDTQYF
j_call: TRBJ1-6; clone_size: once; d_call: -; v_call: TRBV3-1/TRBV3-2; cdr3_nt: TGTGCCAGCAGCCAACTGGACAGCCCTAATTCACCCCTCCACTTT; cdr3_aa: CASSQLDSPNSPLHF
j_call: TRBJ2-7; clone_size: -; d_call: TRBD2; v_call: TRBV4-2; cdr3_nt: TGTGCCAGCAGCCAAGGGCTAGCGGCAACCTACGAGCAGTACTTC; cdr3_aa: CASSQGLAATYEQYF
j_call: TRBJ2-7; clone_size: -; d_call: -; v_call: TRBV21-1; cdr3_nt: TGTGCCAGCAGCAAAGGGGAAGGACAGACAATCTACGAGCAGTACTTC; cdr3_aa: CASSKGEGQTIYEQYF
j_call: TRBJ1-2; clone_size: few; d_call: TRBD1; v_call: TRBV3-1/TRBV3-2; cdr3_nt: TGTGCCAGCAGCACTGGACAGGGCTATGGCTACACCTTC; cdr3_aa: CASSTGQGYGYTF
j_call: TRBJ2-7; clone_size: once; d_call: -; v_call: TRBV7-3; cdr3_nt: TGTGCCAGCAGCCCCGGGGGACGGTCGTCTGGAGAGCAGTACTTC; cdr3_aa: CASSPGGRSSGEQYF
j_call: TRBJ2-2; clone_size: -; d_call: TRBD2; v_call: TRBV7-9; cdr3_nt: TGTGCCAGCAGATCAGCGGCGGGAGGCAGTATCGGGGAGCTGTTTTTT; cdr3_aa: CASRSAAGGSIGELFF
j_call: TRBJ1-6; clone_size: -; d_call: -; v_call: TRBV3-1/TRBV3-2; cdr3_nt: TGTGCCAGCAGCCAAAAGGGGTGGAATTCACCCCTCCACTTT; cdr3_aa: CASSQKGWNSPLHF
j_call: TRBJ1-2; clone_size: -; d_call: TRBD1; v_call: TRBV18; cdr3_nt: TGTGCCAGCTCACCAGGGACAGAGAGAGGCTACACCTTC; cdr3_aa: CASSPGTERGYTF
j_call: TRBJ2-7; clone_size: -; d_call: -; v_call: TRBV18; cdr3_nt: TGTGCCAGCTCACCACTACAGGGCTACGAGCAGTACTTC; cdr3_aa: CASSPLQGYEQYF
j_call: TRBJ2-7; clone_size: -; d_call: -; v_call: TRBV18; cdr3_nt: TGTGCCAGCTCACCAACCGCTGCGATCTACGAGCAGTACTTC; cdr3_aa: CASSPTAAIYEQYF
j_call: TRBJ2-2; clone_size: -; d_call: TRBD1; v_call: TRBV3-1/TRBV3-2; cdr3_nt: TGTGCCAGCAGGGACCGTGGACAGGGTAACACCGGGGAGCTGTTTTTT; cdr3_aa: CASRDRGQGNTGELFF
j_call: TRBJ2-2; clone_size: -; d_call: TRBD2; v_call: TRBV2; cdr3_nt: TGTGCCAGCAGTGGACTAGCGGATTTGAACACCGGGGAGCTGTTTTTT; cdr3_aa: CASSGLADLNTGELFF
j_call: TRBJ1-3; clone_size: once; d_call: TRBD1; v_call: TRBV7-8; cdr3_nt: TGTGCCAGCAGCCTGGACAGGGAAGGCTTTCTTGGAAGGACCATATATTTT; cdr3_aa: CASSLDREGFLGRTIYF
j_call: TRBJ1-2; clone_size: -; d_call: -; v_call: TRBV28; cdr3_nt: TGTGCCAGCAGCCCCCTGTCCTATGGCTACACCTTC; cdr3_aa: CASSPLSYGYTF